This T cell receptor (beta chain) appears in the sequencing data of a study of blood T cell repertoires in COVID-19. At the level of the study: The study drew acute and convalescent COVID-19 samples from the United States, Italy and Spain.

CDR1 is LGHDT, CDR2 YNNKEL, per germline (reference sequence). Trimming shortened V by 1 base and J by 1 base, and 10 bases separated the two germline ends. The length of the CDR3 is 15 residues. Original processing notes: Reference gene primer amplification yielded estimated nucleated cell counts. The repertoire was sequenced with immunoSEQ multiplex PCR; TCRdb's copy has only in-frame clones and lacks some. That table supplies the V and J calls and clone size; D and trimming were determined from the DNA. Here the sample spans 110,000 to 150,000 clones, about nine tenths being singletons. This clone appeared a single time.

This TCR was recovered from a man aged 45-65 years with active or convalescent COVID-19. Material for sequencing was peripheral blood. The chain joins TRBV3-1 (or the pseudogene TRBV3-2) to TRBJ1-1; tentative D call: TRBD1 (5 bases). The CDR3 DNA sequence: TGTGCCAGCAGCCAAGGCAATCAGGGGAACACTGAAGCTTTCTTT. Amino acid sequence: CASSQGNQGNTEAFF.